A selection of T cell receptor beta chains follows, all from one sample in a study of OX40 agonist ivuxolimab in advanced cancers. Assay: immunoSEQ multiplex PCR; the TCRdb copy retains only in-frame clones and omits some. The sample gives about 69,000 clones, around 91% of which show up once; about 10% is in the top ten. The sequencing used CD4+ or CD8+ T cells sorted from blood, collected in a trial of the OX40 agonist ivuxolimab. Receptors originate from an adult with an advanced solid tumor such as melanoma, head and neck, liver or kidney cancer. The CDR3 runs from the conserved cysteine through the conserved F or W. The D gene is left open where the match is weak. Size values are once, few and many counts, or a class for expanded clones, and some rows have none.

>TRBJ2-2|NA|once|TRBV11-3
CASSVGQHTGELFF
TGTGCCAGCAGCGTCGGACAGCACACCGGGGAGCTGTTTTTT
>TRBJ2-5|NA|NA|TRBV5-1
CASSFGTQETQYF
TGCGCCAGCAGCTTCGGGACCCAAGAGACCCAGTACTTC
>TRBJ2-1|NA|NA|TRBV7-2
CASSPQGNEQFF
TGTGCCAGCAGCCCACAGGGTAATGAGCAGTTCTTC
>TRBJ2-2|TRBD1|NA|TRBV19
CASRWDRTTGELFF
TGTGCCAGTAGATGGGACAGGACTACCGGGGAGCTGTTTTTT
>TRBJ2-3|TRBD1|NA|TRBV13
CASSRYGTGLTDTQYF
TGTGCCAGCAGCCGCTACGGGACAGGGCTCACAGATACGCAGTATTTT
>TRBJ2-1|TRBD2|NA|TRBV19
CASSRTSGRAYNEQFF
TGTGCCAGTAGTAGGACTAGCGGGAGGGCCTACAATGAGCAGTTCTTC
>TRBJ1-2|NA|NA|TRBV14
CASSLQGLGHGYTF
TGTGCCAGCAGCCTACAGGGTCTTGGTCATGGCTACACCTTC
>TRBJ1-2|NA|NA|TRBV29-1
CSVDGVTDNYGYTF
TGCAGCGTTGACGGCGTGACAGATAACTATGGCTACACCTTC
>TRBJ1-5|NA|NA|TRBV28
CASSLEQPQHF
TGTGCCAGCAGTTTAGAACAGCCCCAGCATTTT
>TRBJ2-1|NA|once|TRBV7-9
CASSLKTAFSYNEQFF
TGTGCCAGCAGCTTAAAGACAGCCTTCTCCTACAATGAGCAGTTCTTC
>TRBJ2-3|NA|NA|TRBV5-4
CASSLVGVSTDTQYF
TGTGCCAGCAGCTTGGTGGGGGTTAGCACAGATACGCAGTATTTT
>TRBJ1-5|NA|once|TRBV4-1
CASSQGWGRGHQPQHF
TGCGCCAGCAGCCAAGGGTGGGGCAGGGGCCATCAGCCCCAGCATTTT
>TRBJ2-1|TRBD2|NA|TRBV4-3
CASSQAPGGAGDNEQFF
TGCGCCAGCAGCCAAGCCCCGGGGGGAGCGGGGGACAATGAGCAGTTCTTC
>TRBJ2-3|NA|NA|TRBV5-8
CASSLQGRSTDTQYF
TGTGCCAGCAGCTTGCAGGGGCGCAGCACAGATACGCAGTATTTT
>TRBJ2-5|NA|NA|TRBV6-6
CASRAPTQETQYF
TGTGCCAGCAGGGCCCCCACCCAAGAGACCCAGTACTTC
>TRBJ2-2|NA|NA|TRBV4-2
CASSQVPSSTGELFF
TGTGCCAGCAGCCAAGTCCCCTCCAGTACCGGGGAGCTGTTTTTT